A single sample gave rise to the 16 T cell receptor beta chains below, sequenced in a study of blood T cell repertoires in COVID-19. Sequenced by immunoSEQ multiplex PCR; TCRdb stores in-frame clones only, minus some. The profile shows over 250,000 clones, roughly 90% of them singletons. Material for sequencing was PBMCs or T cells enriched from blood (not recorded which). These receptors were taken from a man aged 55 to 70 who had recovered from COVID-19.

For this clone: The sample has other DNA sequences that encode this CDR3 too. The V call is TRBV24-1, the J call TRBJ2-2; 12 bases agree with TRBD1. After removal of 7 bases from V and 7 bases from J, the junction contained 3 bases not matched to a gene. CDR1 is KGHDR and CDR2 is SFDVKD in the germline V gene. This CDR3 region has 14 residues. The CDR3 DNA follows: TGTGCCACCAGGGGACAGGGGGCGGTCGGGGAGCTGTTTTTT. This translates into CATRGQGAVGELFF.

The chain uses TRBV7-2 and TRBJ1-1; weak D call: TRBD1 (6 bases). This CDR3 region has 16 residues. Germline V gives CDR1 SGHTA, CDR2 FQGNSA. The germline V and J ends were trimmed by 0 bases and 7 bases, with 18 bases remaining between them. The CDR3 spells CASSLAPRARGIEAFF. The DNA of the CDR3 is TGTGCCAGCAGCTTAGCGCCCCGTGCGAGGGGGATTGAAGCTTTCTTT.

The J gene is TRBJ2-2, the V gene TRBV6-2 or TRBV6-3, with TRBD1 matching 9 bases. The CDR3 contains 19 residues. Per germline, CDR1 MNHEY and CDR2 SVGEGT. Trimming cost V 6 bases and J 5 bases; bases outside gene matches: 19. The CDR3 loop is CASSPLGTGWRGGTGELFF. The DNA for the CDR3 is TGTGCCAGCAGCCCTCTCGGGACAGGGTGGAGGGGCGGAACCGGGGAGCTGTTTTTT.

This clone was counted only a few times. The V gene is TRBV11-3, the J gene TRBJ1-3; 7 bases match TRBD1. Germline loops: CDR1 SGHNT, CDR2 YENEEA. Losses at the gene ends were 5 bases for V and 4 bases for J; bases not matched to a gene: 8. This CDR3 is built from 15 residues. The CDR3 sequence is CASSNYRGIGNTIYF. CDR3 nucleotides: TGTGCCAGCAGCAACTACAGGGGCATCGGAAACACCATATATTTT. The complete variable domain, with remaining parts taken from reference TRBV11-3 and TRBJ1-3, reads EAGVVQSPRYKIIEKKQPVAFWCNPISGHNTLYWYLQNLGQGPELLIRYENEEAVDDSQLPKDRFSAERLKGVDSTLKIQPAELGDSAVYLCASSNYRGIGNTIYFGEGSWLTVV.

The J gene is TRBJ1-5, the V gene TRBV21-1; the table's D call, TRBD1, was not checked against the DNA. TRBV21-1 is marked as a pseudogene. CDR3 length: 18 amino acids. In nucleotides, the CDR3 is TGTGCCAGCAGCAAAGGCGCTTTTGGACAGGGGGGGCATCAGCCCCAGCATTTT. Translation: CASSKGAFGQGGHQPQHF.

In nucleotides, the CDR3 is TGTGCCAGCAGCTTAGGTGGGAGTTTCAATCAGCCCCAGCATTTT. Its translation is CASSLGGSFNQPQHF. The rearrangement joins TRBV7-9 to TRBJ1-5; unclear D gene. The CDR3 runs to 15 residues. The V end lost 1 base, the J end lost 3 bases, and 10 bases lay between the germline ends. Germline values: CDR1 SEHNR, CDR2 FQNEAQ (reference sequence).

The V call is TRBV19, the J call TRBJ1-5; TRBD1 is a possible D gene (5 bases). V was clipped by 3 bases and J by 0 bases, with 12 bases between them. CDR1 and CDR2 from the germline V gene are LNHDA and SQIVND (reference sequence). The CDR3 contains 16 residues. The CDR3 nucleotides read TGTGCCAGTAGTATTCAGGGAGGGCCTAGCAATCAGCCCCAGCATTTT. Translation: CASSIQGGPSNQPQHF.

J is TRBJ2-7 and V is TRBV27; possible D gene TRBD2, 6 bases. The length of the CDR3 is 13 residues. Trimming shortened V by 5 bases and J by 3 bases, and 11 bases separated the two germline ends. Per germline, CDR1 MNHEY and CDR2 SMNVEV (reference sequence). The DNA for the CDR3 is TGTGCCAGCAGTCCCCCCGGGGGCTACGAGCAGTACTTC. Translation gives CASSPPGGYEQYF.

This clone was found once. This sequence joins TRBV4-1 and TRBJ1-1; 12 bases align to TRBD1. The germline CDR1 and CDR2 sequences are MGHRA and YSYEKL. V was clipped by 5 bases and J by 0 bases; unmatched bases: 7. The CDR3 is made up of 17 amino acids. DNA of the CDR3: TGCGCCAGCAGCAAACCGGGACAGGGGGCCCTGAACACTGAAGCTTTCTTT. Translating it yields CASSKPGQGALNTEAFF.

The chain uses TRBV2 and TRBJ2-2; D gene uncertain. V dropped 4 bases and J dropped 4 bases, with 10 bases sitting between them. CDR3 length: 14 residues. CDR1 is SNHLY and CDR2 is FYNNEI in the germline V gene. In DNA form, the CDR3 reads TGTGCCAGCAGTGCTGGCTTAATCACCGGGGAGCTGTTTTTT. This translates into CASSAGLITGELFF.

V usage is TRBV27 and J usage is TRBJ2-1, with D possibly TRBD1 on 5 matching bases. Germline V gene sequence: CDR1 MNHEY, CDR2 SMNVEV (reference sequence). The CDR3 has 13 amino acids. V lost 4 bases and J lost 9, with 13 bases in between. CDR3: CASSWGNSGEQFF. CDR3 DNA: TGTGCCAGCAGTTGGGGCAATTCAGGTGAGCAGTTCTTC.

This sequence joins TRBV7-2 and TRBJ1-5; TRBD1 is a possible D gene (5 bases). With 5 bases removed from V and 3 bases from J, the gap between germline ends came to 14 bases. The CDR3 loop spans 15 amino acids. Germline CDR1 and CDR2: SGHTA and FQGNSA. The DNA of the CDR3 is TGTGCCAGCAGCCCCCAGGGTAGCTCCAATCAGCCCCAGCATTTT. It codes for CASSPQGSSNQPQHF.

The chain links TRBV5-1 to TRBJ1-1, with TRBD1 as a possible D gene (6 bases). This CDR3 comprises 18 residues. Trimming cost V 0 bases and J 0 bases, with 18 bases left between them. Germline values: CDR1 SGHRS, CDR2 YFSETQ. CDR3 sequence reads: CASSLGGGVSRMNTEAFF. DNA of the CDR3: TGCGCCAGCAGCTTGGGAGGGGGTGTATCCCGCATGAACACTGAAGCTTTCTTT.

The chain carries TRBV4-3 and TRBJ2-7; 8 nucleotides align to TRBD1. This CDR3 is 16 amino acids long. J lost 7 bases, V lost 0 bases, and 11 bases had no gene match. Per germline, CDR1 LGHNA and CDR2 YSLEER. The CDR3 protein is CASSQEPGGAVREQYF. The CDR3, as DNA: TGCGCCAGCAGCCAAGAGCCAGGGGGCGCGGTAAGGGAGCAGTACTTC.

V usage is TRBV9 and J usage is TRBJ2-5; 11 bases line up with TRBD2. Germline lookup yields CDR1 SGDLS and CDR2 YYNGEE. J gave up 4 bases and V 3 bases, and 2 bases lay outside the gene matches. CDR3 size: 14 residues. CDR3 sequence reads: CASSDGTSGETQYF. The CDR3 nucleotides are TGTGCCAGCAGCGACGGGACTAGCGGAGAGACCCAGTACTTC.

The chain carries TRBV9 and TRBJ1-2; 7 nucleotides line up with TRBD1. J gave up 8 bases and V 4 bases, and 14 bases lay outside the gene matches. Germline CDR1 is SGDLS and CDR2 is YYNGEE. The CDR3 extends over 15 amino acids. Here the CDR3 DNA reads TGTGCCAGCAGCCCGGAACAGGGGAAAAGTGTAGGCTACACCTTC. Its translation is CASSPEQGKSVGYTF.